This T cell receptor (beta chain) derives from a study of T cell changes during pregnancy in multiple sclerosis. The V and J ends lost 8 bases and 3 bases respectively, with 12 bases between them. CDR1 and CDR2 (germline): MGHDK, SYGVNS. This CDR3 has 13 residues. Sequenced by immunoSEQ multiplex PCR; TCRdb stores in-frame clones only, minus some. This sample has tens of thousands of clones, with around 94% found just once. The rearrangement links TRBV25-1 to TRBJ2-3; the D gene is possibly TRBD1 (5 bases). The sample here was CD4+ T cells from peripheral blood mononuclear cells, taken in the second trimester of pregnancy. The source of this sequence is a female donor with multiple sclerosis, enrolled in a pregnancy study. CDR3: CASAHTGTDTQYF. As DNA, the CDR3 is TGTGCCAGCGCCCATACAGGTACAGATACGCAGTATTTT.